The source of this T cell receptor beta chain is a study of neoadjuvant anti-PD-1 for oral cavity cancer. Generated by immunoSEQ multiplex PCR, the TCRdb table keeps only in-frame clones and is missing some. The sample gives 65,000 to 95,000 clones, more than 80% of which show up once; about 3.1% is in the top ten. The germline V and J ends were trimmed by 2 bases and 4 bases, with 12 bases remaining between them. From germline, CDR1 is SGHAT and CDR2 FQNNGV. CDR3 size: 14 residues. This chain connects TRBV11-2 to TRBJ2-7; no clear D. Material: PBMCs, obtained before nivolumab (anti-PD-1) treatment. The TCR was taken from a person aged 40 to 85 with oral cavity squamous cell carcinoma. The CDR3 here is CASSLRFSAYEQYF. The CDR3 DNA follows: TGTGCCAGCAGCTTACGGTTTTCCGCGTACGAGCAGTACTTC.